This entry concerns a single T cell receptor (beta chain). This clonotype occurred many times. Its antigen has not been determined. No qualities accompany the bases; no much larger clone lies one base away. Reads for this sample came from an Illumina HiSeq 2000. Multiplex PCR amplification was used to build the TCR beta chain libraries. The amplified TCR beta chain products were analyzed by high-throughput sequencing. The public reads were run again by TCRdb, first through fastp at Q25 and then through MiXCR, and only productive beta chains were kept. Each record represents a unique CDR3 protein, reported with the most common genes and DNA among its rows. The sample table shows some 66,000 distinct CDR3 sequences, and 57% are seen once. The top ten hold roughly 19% of the sample. The entry originates in a study of breast tumors, draining lymph nodes, adjacent tissues (TCRdb year 2016). Some background on the complete study: In breast cancer patients, the study compared the TCR beta repertoires of tumor, adjacent nontumor tissue and axillary lymph nodes. In human breast cancer, the study set out to evaluate how tumor, surrounding tissue and draining lymph node repertoires relate to one another and whether T cells may move between these sites.

In the germline V gene, CDR1 corresponds to SGHRS and CDR2 to YFSETQ. V loses 0 bases of germline sequence and J loses 2 bases, and the interval between the two ends is 6 bases. The CDR3 measures 13 amino acids from cysteine to phenylalanine. Kept here is only the CDR3 DNA, which spans 39 bases and is read in frame from base 1. What the research found in general, with its limitations: Rather than being directly demonstrated, the conclusion that tumor T cells originate in lymph nodes was presented as consistent with a hypothesis. The data were considered consistent with most tumor T cells being derived from the lymph node and subsequently expanding within tumor tissue. Tumors showed preferential V and J gene usage, and their T-cell repertoire diversity fell below that of lymph nodes yet above that of nontumor tissue. The similarity between tumor and nontumor tissue repertoires was significantly greater in luminal-like breast cancer than in basal-like breast cancer.

The TCR originated in a female donor with breast cancer. Some clones in this sample may be carry-over from other donors' samples. The specimen sequenced was breast tumor tissue. Recombination linked TRBV5-1 to TRBJ2-7; the D gene is perhaps TRBD2, on 5 matching bases. CDR3 sequence: CASSLEGAYEQYF. In nucleotide form, the sequence is TGCGCCAGCAGCTTGGAGGGAGCCTACGAGCAGTACTTC.